In this sample, the clone carrying this TCR beta chain turned up many times. The sample comes from a study of sequential checkpoint blockade in melanoma. Study summary: First-line arms were nivolumab then ipilimumab, or the reverse, randomized 1:1. Maintenance nivolumab came after either treatment sequence.

TCRdb's table, derived via immunoSEQ multiplex PCR, lists solely in-frame clones and lacks some. The sample contains around 12,000 clones, about 61% of which appear only once. The V end lost 4 bases, the J end lost 0 bases, and 7 bases lay between the germline ends. This CDR3 spans 13 amino acids. Germline-derived CDR1 and CDR2 are SGHRS and YFSETQ. This sample's treatment: randomized to nivolumab then ipilimumab (arm A) or the reverse (arm B). PBMC sorting kept live CD3+CD8+ cells without CD19 or CD56. The chain couples TRBV5-1 to TRBJ2-5; D remains ambiguous. The TCR sequence derives from a human donor with melanoma. The sample consisted of CD8+ T cells sorted from blood (inferred from file names), taken from a patient given nivolumab and ipilimumab in sequence. CDR3 in amino acids: CASSPPYQETQYF. As DNA, the CDR3 is TGCGCCAGCAGCCCCCCGTACCAAGAGACCCAGTACTTC.